This T cell receptor (beta chain) came from a study of control samples from healthy donors and cancer patients. This CDR3 has 15 residues. Between the trimmed V and J ends, which lost 6 bases and 8 bases, there was a span of 17 bases. In germline, CDR1 is LNHDA, CDR2 SQIVND (reference sequence). The protocol was immunoSEQ multiplex PCR, while the TCRdb copy is restricted to in-frame clones and leaves out a portion. The data show about 51,000 clones, with approximately 89% seen just once and 1.6% held by the top ten. V usage is TRBV19 and J usage is TRBJ1-6; D is unresolved. This sequence was found in a man in his forties with colorectal cancer. The sequenced material came from PBMCs. This CDR3 reads CASRAFRSSDSPLHF. The DNA of the CDR3 is TGTGCCAGTAGGGCCTTCAGGTCCAGTGATTCACCCCTCCACTTT. The whole variable domain, filled in from reference TRBV19 and TRBJ1-6, reads DGGITQSPKYLFRKEGQNVTLSCEQNLNHDAMYWYRQDPGQGLRLIYYSQIVNDFQKGDIAEGYSVSREKKESFPLTVTSAQKNPTAFYLCASRAFRSSDSPLHFGNGTRLTVT.